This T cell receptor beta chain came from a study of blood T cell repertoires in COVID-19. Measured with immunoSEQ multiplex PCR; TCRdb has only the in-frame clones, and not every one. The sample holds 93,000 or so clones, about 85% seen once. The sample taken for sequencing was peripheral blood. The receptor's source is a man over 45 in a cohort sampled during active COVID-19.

The CDR3 here is CASSPGGGQEYGYTF. In nucleotides, the CDR3 is TGCGCCAGCAGCCCCGGAGGTGGACAGGAGTACGGCTACACCTTC. The chain has TRBV4-3 and TRBJ1-2, with 7 bases fitting TRBD1. Trimming removed 4 bases from V and 8 bases from J; junction bases left unmatched: 13. Germline CDR1 LGHNA, CDR2 YSLEER. The CDR3 runs to 15 residues.